Presented here are 27 T cell receptor beta chains from one specimen sequenced in a study of T-cell reconstitution after alpha-beta-depleted transplantation in children. During its preparation, the TCRbeta library received unique molecular identifiers. Via MiXCR, TCRdb re-called the PCR reads, giving one row per CDR3 protein. Among some 640,000 distinct CDR3 sequences listed, 16% were seen once. The sample in question was PBMCs from the stem cell graft donor, obtained from the stem cell graft. Source of these receptors: a human donor who donated a stem cell graft to a child with acute myeloid leukemia.

This clonotype was picked up many times. The chain couples TRBV20-1 to TRBJ2-5; D is tentatively TRBD1 or TRBD2 (5 bases each). CDR3 length: 15 residues. V dropped 1 base and J dropped 5 bases, with 17 bases sitting between them. The germline CDR1 and CDR2 sequences are DFQATT and SNEGSKA (reference sequence). CDR3 nucleotides: TGCAGTGCTAGAGGGTCCCTCCGACAGCGGGAGACCCAGTACTTC. Protein: CSARGSLRQRETQYF.

This clonotype showed up many times. V and J are TRBV5-5 and TRBJ2-7, with unresolved D. Germline CDR1 SGHKS, CDR2 YYEKEE (reference sequence). Trimming left V 6 bases short and J 6 bases short, with 16 bases between. This CDR3 is built from 13 residues. CDR3 nucleotide sequence: TGTGCCAGCATACAAAGTAACGGTTTCGAGCAGTACTTC. Its translation: CASIQSNGFEQYF.

This clonotype was recorded a few times. This rearrangement joins TRBV7-9 to TRBJ2-3; D remains ambiguous. Trimming removed 2 bases from V and 1 base from J, with 10 bases in between. The CDR3 contains 15 residues. Germline-derived CDR1 and CDR2 are SEHNR and FQNEAQ (reference sequence). As DNA, the CDR3 is TGTGCCAGCAGCTTAAGGGAAGTGGGCACAGATACGCAGTATTTT. Its translation: CASSLREVGTDTQYF.

J is TRBJ2-3 and V is TRBV5-1, with a weak D call TRBD2 (6 bases). The CDR3 sequence is 14 residues long. Germline CDR1 and CDR2: SGHRS and YFSETQ. Trimming removed 6 bases from V and 0 bases from J, with 11 bases in between. CDR3 protein: CASMEGYSTDTQYF. DNA for the CDR3: TGCGCCAGCATGGAGGGTTACAGCACAGATACGCAGTATTTT. The entire variable domain, with the rest obtained from reference TRBV5-1 and TRBJ2-3, is as follows: KAGVTQTPRYLIKTRGQQVTLSCSPISGHRSVSWYQQTPGQGLQFLFEYFSETQRNKGNFPGRFSGRQFSNSRSEMNVSTLELGDSALYLCASMEGYSTDTQYFGPGTRLTVL.

The genes are TRBV4-1 and TRBJ1-1; 7 positions match TRBD1. Trimming at V came to 0 bases and at J to 4 bases, leaving 2 bases not matched to a gene. The germline V gene encodes CDR1 MGHRA and CDR2 YSYEKL. The CDR3 has 14 amino acids. The CDR3 loop reads CASSQDQGGTEAFF. The CDR3, as DNA: TGCGCCAGCAGCCAAGACCAGGGGGGCACTGAAGCTTTCTTT.

The table lists this clonotype with many counts. This sequence joins TRBV6-6 and TRBJ1-3, with D uncertain. This CDR3 contains 11 residues. Germline V gene data show CDR1 as MNHNY and CDR2 as SVGAGI (reference sequence). V lost 7 bases and J lost 7, with 8 bases in between. The CDR3 here is CASTARNTIYF. The DNA of the CDR3 is TGTGCCAGCACAGCGCGGAACACCATATATTTT.

This clonotype was seen at least ten times. The chain uses TRBV7-2 and TRBJ2-3; 8 nucleotides agree with TRBD1. This CDR3 contains 15 residues. Trimming at V came to 5 bases and at J to 6 bases, leaving 10 bases not matched to a gene. In germline, CDR1 is SGHTA, CDR2 FQGNSA. CDR3 amino acids: CASSPPGQGRDTQYF. CDR3 coding DNA: TGTGCCAGCAGCCCACCCGGACAGGGCAGGGATACGCAGTATTTT.

This clonotype was counted many times. The chain's CDR3 is CASSFREGVNQPQHF. DNA of the CDR3: TGTGCCAGCAGCTTTCGAGAAGGTGTCAATCAGCCCCAGCATTTT. The chain uses TRBV12-3 or TRBV12-4 and TRBJ1-5; D gene uncertain. The V and J ends lost 6 bases and 3 bases respectively, with 15 bases between them. This CDR3 is built from 15 residues.

This clonotype was detected many times. This rearrangement joins TRBV7-2 to TRBJ2-3; D not resolved. With 5 bases removed from V and 0 bases from J, the gap between germline ends came to 6 bases. Germline V lookup: CDR1 SGHTA, CDR2 FQGNSA. This CDR3 comprises 13 residues. Written as DNA, the CDR3 is TGTGCCAGCAGCATCTTTAGCACAGATACGCAGTATTTT. Protein product: CASSIFSTDTQYF.

This clonotype has a count of ten or more. The genes are TRBV20-1 and TRBJ1-5, with 10 nucleotides matching TRBD1. Germline V gives CDR1 DFQATT, CDR2 SNEGSKA (reference sequence). The CDR3 is 13 amino acids. After removal of 3 bases from V and 7 bases from J, the junction contained 3 bases not matched to a gene. The CDR3 loop reads CSARTGGGQPQHF. In nucleotides, the CDR3 is TGCAGTGCTAGGACAGGGGGCGGGCAGCCCCAGCATTTT.

This clonotype was found a few times. The rearrangement uses TRBV11-2 and TRBJ2-6; no clear D gene. Germline assignment: CDR1 SGHAT and CDR2 FQNNGV. Trimming left V 1 base short and J 4 bases short, with 5 bases between. The CDR3 loop spans 14 amino acids. CDR3 residues: CASSLVTGANVLTF. The CDR3 DNA is TGTGCCAGCAGCTTAGTTACCGGGGCCAACGTCCTGACTTTC.

This clonotype was detected a few times. The CDR3, as DNA: TGTGCCAGCAGTTCTCGACAGGGGGAAACCTTGGACACTGAAGCTTTCTTT. Encoded protein: CASSSRQGETLDTEAFF. The chain couples TRBV27 to TRBJ1-1, with 9 positions matching TRBD1. The CDR3 runs to 17 residues. CDR1 and CDR2 from the germline V gene are MNHEY and SMNVEV (reference sequence). With 4 bases clipped from V and 3 bases from J, the junction kept 12 bases outside the gene matches.

V usage is TRBV5-1 and J usage is TRBJ2-1, with 10 nucleotides matching TRBD1. CDR1 and CDR2 from the germline V gene are SGHRS and YFSETQ. J was trimmed by 6 bases and V by 1 base; bases with no gene match: 4. This CDR3 has 15 residues. CDR3 in amino acids: CASSLLGDRGNEQFF. In DNA, the CDR3 is TGCGCCAGCAGCTTGTTAGGGGACAGGGGCAATGAGCAGTTCTTC.

This clonotype was counted ten times or more. The gene calls are TRBV7-2 and TRBJ2-3; D is tentatively TRBD1 or TRBD2 (5 bases each). CDR3 length: 15 amino acids. The V gene's germline CDR1 is SGHTA and CDR2 FQGNSA. Trimming stripped 2 bases from V and 5 bases from J, with 14 bases between. The CDR3 DNA reads as TGTGCCAGCAGCTTAACGGGCAGAGGGGAAGATACGCAGTATTTT. Translated, it gives CASSLTGRGEDTQYF.

The chain joins TRBV10-3 to TRBJ2-2; 8 positions agree with TRBD2. The V gene's germline CDR1 is ENHRY and CDR2 SYGVKD. The CDR3 spans 14 residues. Trimming at V came to 3 bases and at J to 4 bases, leaving 1 base not matched to a gene. The CDR3 protein is CAISEREGTGELFF. The CDR3, as DNA: TGTGCCATCAGTGAACGGGAGGGCACCGGGGAGCTGTTTTTT.

This sequence joins TRBV13 and TRBJ2-3, with 7 bases identical to TRBD1. The germline V gene has CDR1 PRHDT and CDR2 FYEKMQ (reference sequence). After removal of 5 bases from V and 3 bases from J, the junction contained 11 bases not matched to a gene. CDR3 length equals 16 residues. CDR3 DNA sequence: TGTGCCAGCAGCCTAAACAGGGGAGAAGAAACAGATACGCAGTATTTT. This codes for CASSLNRGEETDTQYF.

At least ten counts were recorded for this clonotype. V is TRBV20-1 and J is TRBJ1-5, with a tentative D call TRBD1 (5 bases). The CDR3 is 14 residues long. Germline CDR1 and CDR2: DFQATT and SNEGSKA (reference sequence). The ends were cut back, 6 bases at V and 4 bases at J, with 16 bases in the middle. The CDR3, as DNA: TGCAGTGCCCTGAAGTGGGGGGGGAATCAGCCCCAGCATTTT. Protein product: CSALKWGGNQPQHF.

This clonotype showed up just a few times. The J gene is TRBJ1-2, the V gene TRBV4-1, with 7 bases aligning to TRBD1. V lost 2 bases, J lost 8 bases, and 5 bases stayed unmatched. Looked up from germline, CDR1 is MGHRA and CDR2 is YSYEKL. The CDR3 loop spans 13 amino acids. The DNA for the CDR3 is TGCGCCAGCAGCCAACAGGGGGTATGGGGCTACACCTTC. Translation: CASSQQGVWGYTF.

The chain carries TRBV10-3 and TRBJ1-1; 7 nucleotides match TRBD1. With 2 bases clipped from V and 8 bases from J, the junction kept 8 bases outside the gene matches. This CDR3 is built from 14 residues. Germline lookup yields CDR1 ENHRY and CDR2 SYGVKD. The CDR3 coding sequence is TGTGCCATCAGTGAGACCGCGACAGGGTGGGAAGCTTTCTTT. This sequence encodes CAISETATGWEAFF.

This clonotype was found many times. The chain couples TRBV7-2 to TRBJ1-1, with 7 bases identical to TRBD1. The CDR3 sequence is 13 residues long. CDR1 is SGHTA and CDR2 is FQGNSA in the germline V gene. The V segment lost 1 base and the J segment 8 bases; nucleotides outside the gene matches: 4. CDR3 DNA: TGTGCCAGCAGCTTAGAGCAAGGGGGCGAAGCTTTCTTT. Its protein is CASSLEQGGEAFF.

The chain has TRBV14 and TRBJ1-1; D unclear. Trimming took 3 bases from V and 4 from J, leaving 6 bases between them. Germline lookup yields CDR1 SGHDN and CDR2 FVKESK. CDR3 length: 12 residues. Written as DNA, the CDR3 is TGTGCCAGCAGCCAGTCGACCACTGAAGCTTTCTTT. This codes for CASSQSTTEAFF.

There are a few counts of this clonotype. The chain couples TRBV10-3 to TRBJ2-2, with TRBD2 identical over 12 bases. CDR3 length: 17 residues. J gave up 0 bases and V 5 bases, and 4 bases lay outside the gene matches. Germline V CDR1 and CDR2: ENHRY, SYGVKD. CDR3 sequence (DNA): TGTGCCATCAGTACGGGACTAGCGGGTGCGAACACCGGGGAGCTGTTTTTT. As protein: CAISTGLAGANTGELFF.

This clonotype was counted ten times or more. The chain recombines TRBV20-1 with TRBJ1-1, with TRBD1 matching 10 bases. Trimming took 4 bases from V and 4 from J; bases not matched to a gene: 3. The CDR3 contains 13 residues. Germline-derived CDR1 and CDR2 are DFQATT and SNEGSKA (reference sequence). The CDR3 DNA is TGCAGTGCTACCCGACAGGGGGCCACTGAAGCTTTCTTT. Translating it yields CSATRQGATEAFF.

The gene calls are TRBV6-2 or TRBV6-3 and TRBJ1-5; D unresolved. In germline, CDR1 is MNHEY, CDR2 SVGEGT. The CDR3 extends over 16 amino acids. Trimming took 4 bases from V and 1 from J, leaving 14 bases between them. This chain's CDR3 is CASSSWASGSNQPQHF. The CDR3 bases are TGTGCCAGCAGTTCCTGGGCCTCGGGAAGCAATCAGCCCCAGCATTTT.

The genes are TRBV11-2 and TRBJ2-1; 12 bases line up with TRBD2. The germline gives CDR1 SGHAT, CDR2 FQNNGV. The CDR3 totals 17 residues. V trimming: 4 bases; J trimming: 0 bases; junction bases outside the gene matches: 4. CDR3 DNA sequence: TGTGCCAGCAGCTCTTCTAGCGGGGGGGGCTCCTACAATGAGCAGTTCTTC. Its protein is CASSSSSGGGSYNEQFF.

This clonotype occurred a few times. The chain links TRBV29-1 to TRBJ2-3; TRBD2 matches 12 bases. With 7 bases clipped from V and 2 bases from J, the junction kept 10 bases outside the gene matches. Germline CDR1 and CDR2: SQVTM and ANQGSEA. The CDR3 sequence is 16 residues long. CDR3 bases: TGCAGCGCCGGCCCGACTAGCGGGGGACCCACAGATACGCAGTATTTT. It specifies CSAGPTSGGPTDTQYF.

The CDR3 DNA follows: TGTGCCAGCAGTGAAGTCTTTCCCGGGACAGGGGCCTACGAGCAGTACTTC. Protein sequence: CASSEVFPGTGAYEQYF. The J gene is TRBJ2-7, the V gene TRBV6-1; 10 bases are shared with TRBD1. Trimming removed 1 base from V and 2 bases from J; junction bases left unmatched: 8. Germline CDR1 and CDR2: MNHNS and SASEGT. The CDR3 is 17 residues long.